Shown below are 30 T cell receptor beta chains from a single sample sequenced in a study of circulating and synovial CD4+ cells in juvenile arthritis. Generated by immunoSEQ multiplex PCR, the TCRdb table keeps only in-frame clones and is missing some. The data contain roughly 33,000 clones, roughly 95% of them singletons. The material sequenced was CD4+ T cells from blood. Receptors were obtained from a human donor with juvenile idiopathic arthritis.

The chain has TRBV28 and TRBJ2-3; 8 nucleotides align to TRBD2. Germline-derived CDR1 and CDR2 are MDHEN and SYDVKM. Trimming took 6 bases from V and 0 from J; bases not matched to a gene: 5. This CDR3 spans 15 amino acids. CDR3 amino acids: CASSPGGGSTDTQYF. The DNA of the CDR3 is TGTGCCAGCAGCCCCGGGGGGGGAAGCACAGATACGCAGTATTTT.

This chain uses TRBV7-3 with TRBJ1-1; D is unresolved. Germline V gives CDR1 SGHTA, CDR2 FQGTGA. V was pared by 4 bases and J by 0 bases, with 12 bases between. The CDR3 has 15 residues. The CDR3 DNA reads as TGTGCCAGCAGCTCCCGAGGAGGGATGAACACTGAAGCTTTCTTT. Translated: CASSSRGGMNTEAFF.

The chain is built from TRBV10-3 and TRBJ1-1; no clear D gene. V was pared by 0 bases and J by 5 bases, with 13 bases between. Germline V gives CDR1 ENHRY, CDR2 SYGVKD. The CDR3 spans 15 residues. DNA of the CDR3: TGTGCCATCAGTGAGTCCCACGAGGGCCAAACTGAAGCTTTCTTT. Its translation is CAISESHEGQTEAFF.

V gene TRBV2 combines with J gene TRBJ1-1; D might be TRBD1 (5 bases). CDR1 is SNHLY, CDR2 FYNNEI, per germline. The CDR3 is 14 residues long. The germline V and J ends were trimmed by 2 bases and 2 bases, with 9 bases remaining between them. The DNA of the CDR3 is TGTGCCAGCAGTGAATCCAGGGCCAACACTGAAGCTTTCTTT. This encodes CASSESRANTEAFF. The entire variable domain, with the rest obtained from reference TRBV2 and TRBJ1-1, is as follows: EPEVTQTPSHQVTQMGQEVILRCVPISNHLYFYWYRQILGQKVEFLVSFYNNEISEKSEIFDDQFSVERPDGSNFTLKIRSTKLEDSAMYFCASSESRANTEAFFGQGTRLTVV.

This rearrangement joins TRBV12-2 to TRBJ2-3; TRBD2, the D gene given by the table, was not confirmed from the DNA. TRBV12-2 constitutes a pseudogene. This CDR3 spans 17 amino acids. The CDR3 DNA sequence: TGTGCAAGTCGCCGGGGACTAGCGGGGGTTAGCACAGATACGCAGTATTTT. Its protein is CASRRGLAGVSTDTQYF.

J is TRBJ1-4 and V is TRBV16; 7 bases agree with TRBD1. The CDR3 totals 14 residues. Unmatched junction bases numbered 4, after V lost 5 bases and J lost 4 bases. Looked up from germline, CDR1 is KGHSY and CDR2 is FQNENV. The CDR3 spells CASSWRQGNEKLFF. DNA for the CDR3: TGTGCCAGCAGCTGGAGACAGGGTAATGAAAAACTGTTTTTT. The full variable domain, completed using reference TRBV16 and TRBJ1-4, is GEEVAQTPKHLVRGEGQKAKLYCAPIKGHSYVFWYQQVLKNEFKFLISFQNENVFDETGMPKERFSAKCLPNSPCSLEIQATKLEDSAVYFCASSWRQGNEKLFFGSGTQLSVL.

The chain links TRBV15 to TRBJ2-2; no reliable D call. Germline V gives CDR1 LNHNV, CDR2 YYDKDF (reference sequence). The CDR3 has 16 amino acids. V was trimmed by 0 bases and J by 6 bases, leaving 14 bases between them. For the CDR3, the DNA is TGTGCCACCAGCAGAGATCGGTTTGCGGTGGCCGGGGAGCTGTTTTTT. It is translated as CATSRDRFAVAGELFF.

This clone was seen only once. This chain's CDR3 is CASSRPTSGSSDTQYF. The DNA of the CDR3 is TGTGCCAGCAGTCGCCCGACTAGCGGGAGCTCAGATACGCAGTATTTT. The chain recombines TRBV27 with TRBJ2-3; 12 nucleotides match TRBD2. Unmatched junction bases numbered 7, after V lost 5 bases and J lost 4 bases. The CDR3 runs to 16 residues. Germline CDR1 reads MNHEY; CDR2 reads SMNVEV (reference sequence).

The chain couples TRBV19 to TRBJ2-3; TRBD1 might be the D (6 bases). The germline CDR1 and CDR2 sequences are LNHDA and SQIVND (reference sequence). This CDR3 comprises 13 residues. The DNA for the CDR3 is TGTGCTGCCGGACGGGACATCACAGATACGCAGTATTTT. Its protein is CAAGRDITDTQYF.

This sequence joins TRBV30 and TRBJ2-1; D unclear. Trimming left V 5 bases short and J 7 bases short, with 15 bases between. The CDR3 length is 13 residues. CDR1 and CDR2 (germline): GTSNPN, SVGIG (reference sequence). The CDR3 bases are TGTGCCTGGCGCTTAGCCGCCGGGAATGAGCAGTTCTTC. Protein sequence: CAWRLAAGNEQFF.

This rearrangement joins TRBV7-2 to TRBJ2-5; 12 positions agree with TRBD2. CDR1 and CDR2 from the germline V gene are SGHTA and FQGNSA. J was trimmed by 0 bases and V by 3 bases; bases with no gene match: 2. CDR3 size: 16 residues. The CDR3 DNA reads as TGTGCCAGCAGCTTGAGGACTAGCGGGAACCAAGAGACCCAGTACTTC. This translates into CASSLRTSGNQETQYF.

The rearrangement joins TRBV5-6 to TRBJ2-7, with 10 bases lining up with TRBD2. Trimming removed 3 bases from V and 3 bases from J; junction bases left unmatched: 9. From germline, CDR1 is SGHDT and CDR2 YYEEEE. This CDR3 has 16 amino acids. CDR3 in DNA: TGTGCCAGCAGCTGGAGGCTAGCGGGAGATTTCTACGAGCAGTACTTC. This sequence encodes CASSWRLAGDFYEQYF.

The V gene is TRBV7-8, the J gene TRBJ1-5; D ambiguous. The CDR3 is 17 amino acids. In germline, CDR1 is SGHVS, CDR2 FQNEAQ. V was pared by 1 base and J by 0 bases, with 13 bases between. DNA of the CDR3: TGTGCCAGCAGCTTAGGTCGGACGGGAAATAGCAATCAGCCCCAGCATTTT. This gives the protein CASSLGRTGNSNQPQHF.

The rearrangement links TRBV5-8 to TRBJ1-5, with 8 bases fitting TRBD1. J lost 3 bases, V lost 4 bases, and 12 bases had no gene match. The length of the CDR3 is 17 residues. Germline loops: CDR1 SGHTS, CDR2 YDEGEE. CDR3: CASSARYGQGINQPQHF. The CDR3 region has the DNA TGTGCCAGCAGCGCAAGATACGGACAGGGTATCAATCAGCCCCAGCATTTT.

The chain joins TRBV29-1 to TRBJ1-3; 8 positions agree with TRBD1. V gave up 4 bases and J gave up 4 bases; unmatched junction bases: 9. Germline loops: CDR1 SQVTM, CDR2 ANQGSEA. This CDR3 is built from 15 residues. CDR3 coding DNA: TGCAGCGTTGGTGGGGGGACAGGTGGCGGAAACACCATATATTTT. Protein: CSVGGGTGGGNTIYF. Full variable domain (rest looked up from reference TRBV29-1 and TRBJ1-3): SAVISQKPSRDICQRGTSLTIQCQVDSQVTMMFWYRQQPGQSLTLIATANQGSEATYESGFVIDKFPISRPNLTFSTLTVSNMSPEDSSIYLCSVGGGTGGGNTIYFGEGSWLTVV.

This clone was seen more than once but under ten times. The chain has TRBV28 and TRBJ1-3; D unresolved. Germline CDR1 MDHEN, CDR2 SYDVKM. The CDR3 consists of 14 residues. V gave up 5 bases and J gave up 1 base, with 9 bases separating them. For the CDR3, the DNA is TGTGCCAGCAGTCCTCCGGGGTCTGGAAACACCATATATTTT. Protein product: CASSPPGSGNTIYF.

This chain links TRBV6-6 with TRBJ1-2; D possibly corresponds to TRBD1 (5 bases). Trimming shortened V by 2 bases and J by 4 bases, and 11 bases separated the two germline ends. The germline V gene has CDR1 MNHNY and CDR2 SVGAGI (reference sequence). The CDR3 runs 14 residues. CDR3 sequence (DNA): TGTGCCAGCAGTTACGTCTCGGGGGGCTATGGCTACACCTTC. Encoded protein: CASSYVSGGYGYTF.

This clone appeared a single time. The chain recombines TRBV4-3 with TRBJ1-2; tentatively, D is TRBD1 (5 bases). The CDR3 totals 19 residues. The germline CDR1 and CDR2 sequences are LGHNA and YSLEER. V was pared by 1 base and J by 3 bases, with 24 bases between. The CDR3 reads CASSQALWGASLWDYGYTF. CDR3 nucleotides: TGCGCCAGCAGCCAAGCTCTTTGGGGCGCGTCCCTGTGGGACTATGGCTACACCTTC.

The chain is built from TRBV6-5 and TRBJ1-3; D uncertain. Germline V gives CDR1 MNHEY, CDR2 SVGAGI. The CDR3 loop spans 16 amino acids. The V gene lost 0 bases and the J gene lost 0 bases, with 9 bases spanning the gap. CDR3 region: CASSYSNSRSGNTIYF. The CDR3 DNA reads as TGTGCCAGCAGTTACTCGAACAGCCGCTCTGGAAACACCATATATTTT.

This chain uses TRBV9 with TRBJ2-3; a possible D gene is TRBD1 (5 bases). The CDR3 contains 13 residues. Trimming took off 0 bases at V and 4 bases at J, with 6 bases between the two ends. Germline CDR1 and CDR2: SGDLS and YYNGEE. The CDR3 protein is CASSVGRADTQYF. The DNA for the CDR3 is TGTGCCAGCAGCGTAGGCAGGGCAGATACGCAGTATTTT.

This chain connects TRBV6-1 to TRBJ1-2; D is unclear. V was shortened by 5 bases and J by 0 bases, with 7 bases between the two germline ends. Germline lookup yields CDR1 MNHNS and CDR2 SASEGT. This CDR3 region has 13 residues. DNA for the CDR3: TGTGCCAGCAGTAGAGCGCCTAACTATGGCTACACCTTC. It codes for CASSRAPNYGYTF.

The gene calls are TRBV27 and TRBJ2-5; no firm D call. The V end lost 2 bases, the J end lost 4 bases, and 11 bases lay between the germline ends. The germline gives CDR1 MNHEY, CDR2 SMNVEV (reference sequence). The CDR3 covers 14 residues. CDR3 DNA sequence: TGTGCCAGCAGTTTAAACAGACCCGGAGAGACCCAGTACTTC. This codes for CASSLNRPGETQYF.

This clone has only a few counts. This chain joins TRBV10-3 and TRBJ2-2, with TRBD2 matching over 7 bases. The CDR3 is made up of 14 amino acids. Losses at the gene ends were 8 bases for V and 6 bases for J; bases not matched to a gene: 9. Germline V CDR1 and CDR2: ENHRY, SYGVKD. DNA of the CDR3: TGTGCCATCGGAGGCGGGAGTAGTTCCGGGGAGCTGTTTTTT. Protein sequence: CAIGGGSSSGELFF.

The rearrangement uses TRBV4-2 and TRBJ2-1, with 9 bases fitting TRBD1. Looked up from germline, CDR1 is LGHNA and CDR2 is YNFKEQ. Trimming at V came to 2 bases and at J to 2 bases, leaving 1 base not matched to a gene. This CDR3 region has 15 residues. CDR3 nucleotide sequence: TGTGCCAGCAGCCAACGACAGGGGGCCTACAATGAGCAGTTCTTC. The encoded protein is CASSQRQGAYNEQFF.

This sequence joins TRBV18 and TRBJ1-1; 7 positions agree with TRBD1. CDR1 and CDR2 (germline): KGHSH, LQKENI. This CDR3 is 16 amino acids long. The ends lost 3 bases at V and 4 bases at J; junction bases unmatched: 11. The CDR3 here is CASSPTQGQTGTEAFF. The CDR3 nucleotides are TGTGCCAGCTCACCGACCCAGGGACAGACGGGCACTGAAGCTTTCTTT.

This chain uses TRBV10-3 with TRBJ2-1; TRBD1 might be the D (5 bases). The CDR3 is made up of 15 amino acids. Germline CDR1 reads ENHRY; CDR2 reads SYGVKD. The V and J ends lost 2 bases and 0 bases respectively, with 8 bases between them. CDR3 DNA sequence: TGTGCCATCAGTGAGGGGGCTAGCTCCTACAATGAGCAGTTCTTC. This encodes CAISEGASSYNEQFF.

The chain combines TRBV21-1 with TRBJ1-3. TRBV21-1 is described as a pseudogene. The CDR3 is 15 residues long. CDR3: CASSPPGRSGNTIYF. The CDR3 DNA follows: TGTGCCAGCAGCCCCCCGGGTAGGTCTGGAAACACCATATATTTT.

The chain employs TRBV4-2 and TRBJ2-3, with 8 nucleotides matching TRBD1. Germline CDR1 is LGHNA and CDR2 is YNFKEQ. V was clipped by 6 bases and J by 1 base; unmatched bases: 6. This CDR3 is 15 amino acids long. The CDR3 nucleotides read TGTGCCAGCAGAAAGACAGGGGCCGGCACAGATACGCAGTATTTT. Residues: CASRKTGAGTDTQYF.

The chain has TRBV5-1 and TRBJ2-7; 9 bases are a match to TRBD2. J gave up 4 bases and V 4 bases, and 9 bases lay outside the gene matches. The CDR3 contains 15 residues. Germline lookup yields CDR1 SGHRS and CDR2 YFSETQ. The CDR3 region is CASSLGSSGTYEQYF. CDR3 sequence (DNA): TGCGCCAGCAGCCTTGGGTCTAGCGGGACGTACGAGCAGTACTTC.

The chain carries TRBV6-1 and TRBJ2-2; maybe TRBD2 (5 bases). V dropped 2 bases and J dropped 4 bases, with 8 bases sitting between them. The CDR3 sequence is 14 residues long. The germline CDR1 and CDR2 sequences are MNHNS and SASEGT. In DNA form, the CDR3 reads TGTGCCAGCAGTGAACAGCGGACCACCGGGGAGCTGTTTTTT. Translation gives CASSEQRTTGELFF.